Below are 9 T cell receptor beta chains sequenced from a single sample in a study of T-cell reconstitution after alpha-beta-depleted transplantation in children. Preparation of the TCRbeta library involved a method that used unique molecular identifiers. TCRdb reprocessed the PCR reads via MiXCR and lists one record per CDR3 protein. The sample contains 580,000 or so distinct CDR3 sequences, about 23% of which appear only once. The sample was PBMCs, mostly from graft donor cells, taken 360 days after TCRalphabeta/CD19-depleted stem cell transplant. Receptor source: a boy under two years old who had a stem cell transplant for acute myeloid leukemia, so the T cells may come from the graft donor.

The V gene is TRBV6-5, the J gene TRBJ1-1; no clear D gene. V lost 4 bases, J lost 5 bases, and 14 bases lay in between. Looked up from germline, CDR1 is MNHEY and CDR2 is SVGAGI. CDR3 length equals 14 residues. DNA of the CDR3: TGTGCCAGCAGTTGGGAAACCCTAGGTACTGAAGCTTTCTTT. It specifies CASSWETLGTEAFF.

In its sample, this clonotype was seen many times. The chain joins TRBV12-3 or TRBV12-4 to TRBJ2-1; no reliable D call. Trimming stripped 8 bases from V and 8 bases from J, with 4 bases between. The CDR3 length is 9 residues. Here the CDR3 DNA reads TGTGCCAGCGGGCATGAGCAGTTCTTC. Translating gives CASGHEQFF.

In its sample, this clonotype was seen a few times. The chain uses TRBV28 and TRBJ2-4; D is unclear. In germline, CDR1 is MDHEN, CDR2 SYDVKM. The CDR3 covers 12 residues. The V end lost 4 bases, the J end lost 8 bases, and 9 bases lay between the germline ends. CDR3 nucleotide sequence: TGTGCCAGCAGTTCCCCTAGGGACATTCAGTACTTC. It specifies CASSSPRDIQYF.

This clonotype has ten or more counts. The genes are TRBV12-3 or TRBV12-4 and TRBJ2-3; 9 bases are a match to TRBD1. The CDR3 sequence is 17 residues long. V shed 2 bases, J shed 2 bases, and the junction held 8 bases outside the gene matches. In nucleotides, the CDR3 is TGTGCCAGCAGTTTACCCCGGACAGGGGAGCCCACAGATACGCAGTATTTT. This encodes CASSLPRTGEPTDTQYF.

Notes on this clonotype: A much larger clone differs by one base, so this may be a read error. The chain joins TRBV6-1 to TRBJ1-1; weak D call: TRBD1 (5 bases). CDR1 is MNHNS and CDR2 is SASEGT in the germline V gene. There are 12 residues in the CDR3. CDR3 bases: TGTTCCAGCAGGGCGAGAAACACTGAAGCTTTCTTT. It yields the protein CSSRARNTEAFF.

This clonotype has a handful of counts. The V gene is TRBV20-1, the J gene TRBJ1-2, with D possibly TRBD1 on 6 matching bases. The germline CDR1 and CDR2 sequences are DFQATT and SNEGSKA (reference sequence). This CDR3 is 16 amino acids long. Between the trimmed V and J ends, which lost 3 bases and 2 bases, there was a span of 19 bases. In nucleotides, the CDR3 is TGCAGTGCTAGTGACTTCGCCAGGGGTCCCAACTATGGCTACACCTTC. Encoded protein: CSASDFARGPNYGYTF.

This clonotype was counted ten times or more. This chain connects TRBV4-3 to TRBJ2-3, with D possibly TRBD1 on 5 matching bases. Germline V gene data show CDR1 as LGHNA and CDR2 as YSLEER. V shed 0 bases and J shed 6 bases, with 19 bases lying between them. This CDR3 is 17 amino acids long. The DNA of the CDR3 is TGCGCCAGCAGCCAAGATCACGCTAGTGGGGCCCGGGATACGCAGTATTTT. Residues: CASSQDHASGARDTQYF.

The V gene is TRBV5-1, the J gene TRBJ2-7, with D unclear. This CDR3 has 13 amino acids. The V gene lost 2 bases and the J gene lost 0 bases, with 6 bases spanning the gap. Germline values: CDR1 SGHRS, CDR2 YFSETQ. CDR3 sequence (DNA): TGCGCCAGCAGCTTTGATGTCTCCTACGAGCAGTACTTC. It encodes CASSFDVSYEQYF.

This clonotype was seen only a few times. The chain links TRBV20-1 to TRBJ1-1; no clear D gene. The germline V gene has CDR1 DFQATT and CDR2 SNEGSKA (reference sequence). V dropped 6 bases and J dropped 4 bases, with 15 bases sitting between them. The CDR3 totals 13 residues. The CDR3 loop reads CSAPNGVGTEAFF. The CDR3 coding sequence is TGCAGTGCCCCTAACGGGGTAGGCACTGAAGCTTTCTTT.